Here is one T cell receptor (beta chain) with its context. Its antigen is still unknown. These data belong to a study of graft-versus-host responses after intestinal transplantation. Some clones are missing from TCRdb's copy, which holds only in-frame ones; the method was immunoSEQ multiplex PCR. The sample has some 77,000 clones; around 92% are singletons. This CDR3 region has 16 residues. V gave up 0 bases and J gave up 5 bases; unmatched junction bases: 8. The germline gives CDR1 SGDLS, CDR2 YYNGEE. Study-wide results and limits: HvG clone declines early post-transplant were associated with peak circulating GvH levels. GvH clones occurred in recipient marrow; some first appeared in ileum or blood.

The TCR comes from a human patient who received an intestinal transplant, so some T cells may come from the graft donor. The sequencing here drew on PBMCs, taken 98 days after intestinal transplantation. The chain joins TRBV9 to TRBJ2-5, with 9 bases fitting TRBD2. Here the CDR3 reads CASSVVAGGPEETQYF. Here the CDR3 DNA reads TGTGCCAGCAGCGTAGTTGCGGGGGGGCCTGAGGAGACCCAGTACTTC.